This T cell receptor beta chain came from a study of cytomegalovirus exposure and HLA in healthy donors. In germline, CDR1 is SNHLY, CDR2 FYNNEI. Between the trimmed V and J ends, which lost 5 bases and 5 bases, there was a span of 19 bases. This CDR3 has 15 residues. 60 Vbeta and 13 Jbeta primers were used in PCR. The protocol was immunoSEQ multiplex PCR, while the TCRdb copy is restricted to in-frame clones and leaves out a portion. The data contain over 150,000 clones, about 75% of them singletons. Source material: PBMCs. This chain connects TRBV2 to TRBJ2-7; a weak D match, TRBD2 (6 bases). The receptor's source is a woman in her fifties or sixties in good health and CMV-seropositive. In DNA, the CDR3 is TGTGCCAGCAGTCGGGACTCCCGGGGAAGTAACGAGCAGTACTTC. Protein: CASSRDSRGSNEQYF. The full variable domain, with the rest looked up from reference TRBV2 and TRBJ2-7, is EPEVTQTPSHQVTQMGQEVILRCVPISNHLYFYWYRQILGQKVEFLVSFYNNEISEKSEIFDDQFSVERPDGSNFTLKIRSTKLEDSAMYFCASSRDSRGSNEQYFGPGTRLTVT.